This T cell receptor (beta chain) was found in a study of T cells in Graves' hyperthyroidism and ophthalmopathy (dated by TCRdb to about 2019). About the investigation overall: Peripheral blood samples were taken at initial diagnosis, before any treatment was given. A discovery cohort of about a hundred patients, about 44 with Graves' ophthalmopathy and 55 to 60 with stable Graves' hyperthyroidism, was used to find distinguishing TCR V-J signatures. An independent validation cohort of 18 to 20 hyperthyroidism patients and about 15 patients who later progressed to ophthalmopathy tested prospective prediction of ophthalmopathy. The approximately 100 discovery patients were randomly split 7:3 into training and test sets. Thyroid tissue and blood T-cell repertoires from about six Graves' hyperthyroidism patients were also compared in the study. Following sampling, methimazole starting at 30 mg daily was given to hyperthyroidism patients, and high-dose intravenous methylprednisolone was given to ophthalmopathy patients. The paper reports TCR Vbeta CDR3 sequencing of roughly 140 peripheral blood samples: 40 or so ophthalmopathy, roughly 74 hyperthyroidism and around 17 progressor patients. Broader findings and caveats from the paper: In validation, progression to ophthalmopathy was predicted by the model with 65% to 71% sensitivity and under 85% specificity, a median of roughly six months before onset. No statistical method was used to fix the sample size in advance, and group allocation was not hidden from the investigators. Blood samples also contained most of the expanded thyroid clonotypes (frequency above 0.001), which suggests that blood repertoires may reflect thyroid immune responses. Ophthalmopathy was separated from stable hyperthyroidism by a 13 V-J signature model, with 85% to 90% sensitivity and just over 81% specificity obtained in cross-validation and 80%/75% obtained in testing.

There are a few counts of this clonotype. No cognate antigen has been identified for it. No clone much larger than this one lies a single base away; base qualities are absent. The TCR beta CDR3 regions were amplified from the RNA transcripts. The TCR CDR3 was subjected to a first round of RT-PCR using the HTBI primer set and the Qiagen OneStep RT-PCR kit. A second multiplex PCR round built the libraries, followed by size selection and purification. Paired-end sequencing of the libraries was performed with 100 bp reads on an Illumina HiSeq2000. The paper's data handling went like this. SOAPnuke was used to process the raw data, with reads discarded if the reads contained adapters or uncalled bases, had a mean Phred below 15, or lacked an exact constant-primer or identifier match. COPE v1.2.5 was used to merge the high-quality paired reads, and each unique nucleotide sequence was defined as a clonotype. Clonotypes were aligned to IMGT TRBV, TRBD and TRBJ reference segments using MiTCR v1.1. The analysis included only V-J combinations with a frequency above 0.0001, which together covered approximately 99% of the repertoires. A TCS score was defined as the ratio between F50 (clonal expansion) and ExV (chaos), using BLOSUM62-based TCRdist between CDR3 peptides within each V-J. Welch's t-statistics and random forest reduced roughly 540 V-J features to 10 to 15, which were used in a naive Bayes classifier (R e1071). The raw public data were reprocessed by TCRdb itself: fastp quality trimming at Q25, MiXCR clonotype calling, in-frame beta chains only. Each CDR3 protein appears once, grouped with its most common genes and DNA. In this record, the V and J calls reflect TCRdb's handling and not the investigators' own analysis. The sample table records a few hundred thousand distinct CDR3 sequences; approximately 23% of these occur just once. The ten largest clones capture roughly 49% of the sample.

Ophthalmopathy patients had moderately to severely active disease, Clinical Activity Score of at least 3, NOSPECS grade of at least 4, and duration under 3 months. The study excluded patients with uncontrolled infections, other autoimmune diseases, pregnancy or lactation. Clinical symptoms, serum thyroxine and TRAb, thyroid ultrasound, and orbital computed tomography formed the basis for the diagnoses. Ficoll-Paque density gradient centrifugation was used to isolate PBMCs from approximately 11 ml of fresh peripheral blood. Trizol reagent was used to extract total RNA, and RNA quality was then checked on an Agilent 2100 Bioanalyzer. The receptor was derived from a woman between 70 and 85 years old with Graves' ophthalmopathy. Material for sequencing was blood.

The base sequence is TGTGCCAGCTCACCAAGCCAGGGTGTAAGCACTGAAGCTTTCTTT. It specifies CASSPSQGVSTEAFF. The chain uses TRBV18 and TRBJ1-1, with TRBD1 as a weak D call on 5 bases. The germline V gene provides CDR1 KGHSH and CDR2 LQKENI. At the junction V is shortened by 2 bases and J by 4 bases, with 14 bases in between. CDR3 length: 15 amino acids, cysteine to phenylalanine. Left in the record is the CDR3 DNA by itself, 45 bases read in frame from the first base.